There are many counts of the clone carrying this T cell receptor (beta chain). Its antigen is not identified. The entry originates in a study of T cells in Graves' hyperthyroidism and ophthalmopathy. This CDR3 spans 15 amino acids. The germline V and J ends were trimmed by 6 bases and 4 bases, with 16 bases remaining between them. CDR1 MNHNS and CDR2 SASEGT come from the germline V gene. Study outcomes and limitations: Expanded thyroid clonotypes (above 0.001) were mostly also found in blood. Ophthalmopathy could be told apart from stable hyperthyroidism with a 13 V-J model.

Disease lasting under 3 months, a NOSPECS grade of at least 4, and a Clinical Activity Score of at least 3 were features of the ophthalmopathy patients. Uncontrolled infection, other autoimmune disease, pregnancy and lactation each barred patients from inclusion. Authors of the study amplified TCR beta CDR3 regions from RNA transcripts. With the HTBI primer set, the TCR CDR3 went through a first round of RT-PCR. One entry per CDR3 protein results from TCRdb running MiXCR on the multiplex PCR reads. The repertoire holds about 500,000 distinct CDR3 sequences, 16% seen once, with 25% to 30% in the top ten.

This sequence joins TRBV6-1 and TRBJ2-1; the D is unclear. This TCR derives from a young woman with Graves' ophthalmopathy. Sequencing input: blood. In DNA form, the CDR3 reads TGTGCCAGCAGCCCCAGACGGGTGGGTTACAATGAGCAGTTCTTC. It specifies CASSPRRVGYNEQFF.